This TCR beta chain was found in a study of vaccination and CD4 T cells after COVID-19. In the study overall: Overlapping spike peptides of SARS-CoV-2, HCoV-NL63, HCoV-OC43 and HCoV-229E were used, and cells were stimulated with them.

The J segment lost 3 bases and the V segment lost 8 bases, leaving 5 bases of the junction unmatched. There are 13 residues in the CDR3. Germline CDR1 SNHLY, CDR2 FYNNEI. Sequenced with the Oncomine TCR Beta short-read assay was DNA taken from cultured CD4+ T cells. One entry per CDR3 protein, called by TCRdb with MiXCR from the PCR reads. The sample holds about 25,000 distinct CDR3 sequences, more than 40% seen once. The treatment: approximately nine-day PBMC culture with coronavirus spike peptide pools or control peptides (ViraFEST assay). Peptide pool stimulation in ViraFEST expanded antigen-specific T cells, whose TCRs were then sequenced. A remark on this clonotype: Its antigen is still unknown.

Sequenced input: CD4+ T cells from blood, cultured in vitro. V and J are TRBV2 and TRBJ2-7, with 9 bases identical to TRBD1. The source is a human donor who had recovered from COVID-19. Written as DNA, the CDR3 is TGTGCCAGCTTACAGGGGGCCAGCTACGAGCAGTACTTC. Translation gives CASLQGASYEQYF.